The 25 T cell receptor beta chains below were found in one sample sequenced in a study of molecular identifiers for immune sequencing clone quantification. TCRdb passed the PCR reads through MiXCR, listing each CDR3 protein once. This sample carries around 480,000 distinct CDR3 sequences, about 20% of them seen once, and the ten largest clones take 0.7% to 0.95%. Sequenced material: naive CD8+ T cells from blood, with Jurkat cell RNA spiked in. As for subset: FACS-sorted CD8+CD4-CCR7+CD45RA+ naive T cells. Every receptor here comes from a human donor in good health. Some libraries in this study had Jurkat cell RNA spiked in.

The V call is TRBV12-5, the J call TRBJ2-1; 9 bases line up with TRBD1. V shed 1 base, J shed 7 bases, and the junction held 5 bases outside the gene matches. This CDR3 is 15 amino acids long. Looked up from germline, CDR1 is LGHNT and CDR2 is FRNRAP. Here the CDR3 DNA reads TGTGCTAGTGGTTTGGGGGGGACAGGGTTAAATGAGCAGTTCTTC. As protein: CASGLGGTGLNEQFF. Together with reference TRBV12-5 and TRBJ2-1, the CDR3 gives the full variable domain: DARVTQTPRHKVTEMGQEVTMRCQPILGHNTVFWYRQTMMQGLELLAYFRNRAPLDDSGMPKDRFSAEMPDATLATLKIQPSEPRDSAVYFCASGLGGTGLNEQFFGPGTRLTVL.

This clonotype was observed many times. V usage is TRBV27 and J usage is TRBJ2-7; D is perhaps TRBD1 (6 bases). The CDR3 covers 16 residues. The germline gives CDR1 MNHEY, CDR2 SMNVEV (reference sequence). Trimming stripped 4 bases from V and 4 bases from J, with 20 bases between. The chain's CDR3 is CASSSNRDAGWYEQYF. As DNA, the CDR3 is TGTGCCAGCAGTTCAAACAGGGATGCCGGCTGGTACGAGCAGTACTTC.

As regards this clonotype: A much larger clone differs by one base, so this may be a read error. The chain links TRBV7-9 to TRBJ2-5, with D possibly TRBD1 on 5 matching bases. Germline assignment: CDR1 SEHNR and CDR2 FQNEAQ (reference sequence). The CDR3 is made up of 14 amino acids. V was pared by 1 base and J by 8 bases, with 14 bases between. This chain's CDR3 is CASSLESGYDTQYF. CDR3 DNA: TGTGCCAGCAGCTTAGAGTCAGGGTACGATACCCAGTACTTC.

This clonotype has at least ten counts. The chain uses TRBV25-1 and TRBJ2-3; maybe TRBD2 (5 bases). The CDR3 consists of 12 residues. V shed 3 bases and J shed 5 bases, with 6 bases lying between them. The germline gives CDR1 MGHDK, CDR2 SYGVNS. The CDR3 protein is CASSEAGDTQYF. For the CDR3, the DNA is TGTGCCAGCAGTGAGGCGGGAGATACGCAGTATTTT.

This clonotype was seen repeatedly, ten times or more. In nucleotides, the CDR3 is TGTGCCAGCAGCTTAGGCGTCGGAAATCAGCCCCAGCATTTT. Its translation is CASSLGVGNQPQHF. The chain couples TRBV7-9 to TRBJ1-5; D gene unclear. The germline V gene encodes CDR1 SEHNR and CDR2 FQNEAQ (reference sequence). The V end was cut by 1 base, the J end by 4 bases, with 8 bases between. The CDR3 has 14 residues.

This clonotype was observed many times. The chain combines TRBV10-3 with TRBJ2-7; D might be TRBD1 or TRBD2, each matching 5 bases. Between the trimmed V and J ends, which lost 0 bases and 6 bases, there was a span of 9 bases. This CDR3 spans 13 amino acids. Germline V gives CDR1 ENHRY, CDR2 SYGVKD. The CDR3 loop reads CAISESGVSEQYF. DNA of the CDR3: TGTGCCATCAGTGAGTCGGGGGTCAGCGAGCAGTACTTC.

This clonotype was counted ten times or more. The CDR3 reads CASSPGTAIHQPQHF. In nucleotides, the CDR3 is TGTGCCAGCAGTCCTGGGACAGCTATTCATCAGCCCCAGCATTTT. The chain joins TRBV12-3 or TRBV12-4 to TRBJ1-5, with TRBD1 matching 7 bases. The CDR3 extends over 15 amino acids. V trimming: 5 bases; J trimming: 5 bases; junction bases outside the gene matches: 9.

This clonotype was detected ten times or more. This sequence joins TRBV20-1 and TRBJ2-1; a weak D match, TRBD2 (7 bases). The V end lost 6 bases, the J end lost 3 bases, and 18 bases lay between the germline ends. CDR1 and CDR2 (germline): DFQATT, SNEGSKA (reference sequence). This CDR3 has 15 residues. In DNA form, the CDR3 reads TGCAGTGCCCGGGGCCCGGGGGGCGGCTACAATGAGCAGTTCTTC. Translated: CSARGPGGGYNEQFF.

CDR3 loop: CASSFGGGTYSFTIYF. CDR3 bases: TGTGCCAGCAGCTTTGGCGGGGGGACCTACTCTTTCACCATATATTTT. V is TRBV5-6 and J is TRBJ1-3; D perhaps matches TRBD1 (5 bases). There are 16 residues in the CDR3. Germline V gene lookup returns CDR1 SGHDT and CDR2 YYEEEE. The V end was cut by 2 bases, the J end by 9 bases, with 21 bases between.

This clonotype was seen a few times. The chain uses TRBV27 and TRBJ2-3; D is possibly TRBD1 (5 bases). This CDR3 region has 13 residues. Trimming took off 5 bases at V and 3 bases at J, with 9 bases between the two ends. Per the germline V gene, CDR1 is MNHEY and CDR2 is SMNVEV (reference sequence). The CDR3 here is CASSQRQTDTQYF. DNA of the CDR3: TGTGCCAGCAGTCAACGACAGACAGATACGCAGTATTTT.

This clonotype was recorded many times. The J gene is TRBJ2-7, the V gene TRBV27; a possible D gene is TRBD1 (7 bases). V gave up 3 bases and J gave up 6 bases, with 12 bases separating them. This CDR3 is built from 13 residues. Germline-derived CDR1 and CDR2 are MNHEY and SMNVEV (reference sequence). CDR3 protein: CASSLSGGGEQYF. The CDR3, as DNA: TGTGCCAGCAGTTTGTCAGGGGGAGGCGAGCAGTACTTC.

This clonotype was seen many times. This CDR3 reads CASSGQGREQYF. CDR3 nucleotides: TGTGCCAGCAGTGGACAGGGGCGAGAGCAGTACTTC. The chain links TRBV12-3 or TRBV12-4 to TRBJ2-7; 9 bases are a match to TRBD1. This CDR3 is 12 amino acids long. Trimming removed 5 bases from V and 7 bases from J; junction bases left unmatched: 3.

In nucleotides, the CDR3 is TGTGCCAGCAGTTCACACAGGGTTGGTGAGCAGTACTTC. This gives the protein CASSSHRVGEQYF. This rearrangement joins TRBV27 to TRBJ2-7; tentatively, D is TRBD1 (6 bases). Germline loops: CDR1 MNHEY, CDR2 SMNVEV (reference sequence). The CDR3 is made up of 13 amino acids. V lost 4 bases and J 7 bases, leaving 14 bases between the germline ends.

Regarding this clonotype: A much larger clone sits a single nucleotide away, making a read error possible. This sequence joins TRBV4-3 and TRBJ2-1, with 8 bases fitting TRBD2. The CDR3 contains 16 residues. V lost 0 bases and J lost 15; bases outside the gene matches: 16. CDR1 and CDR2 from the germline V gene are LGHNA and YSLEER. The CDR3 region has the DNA TGCGCCAGCAGCCAAGATAGAGAAGAAGCGGGGGAGTCTGGGTTCTTC. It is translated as CASSQDREEAGESGFF.

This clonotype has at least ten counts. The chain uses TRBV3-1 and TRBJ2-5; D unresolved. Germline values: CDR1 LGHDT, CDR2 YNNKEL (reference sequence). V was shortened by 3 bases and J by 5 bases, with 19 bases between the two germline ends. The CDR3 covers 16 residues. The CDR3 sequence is CASSQEYSPVGETQYF. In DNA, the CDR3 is TGTGCCAGCAGCCAGGAATACAGTCCGGTCGGGGAGACCCAGTACTTC.

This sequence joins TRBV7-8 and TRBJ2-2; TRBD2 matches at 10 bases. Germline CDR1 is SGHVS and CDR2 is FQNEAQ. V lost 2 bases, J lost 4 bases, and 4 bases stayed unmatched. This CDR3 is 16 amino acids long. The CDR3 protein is CASSLQLAGSTGELFF. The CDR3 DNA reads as TGTGCCAGCAGCTTACAACTAGCGGGGTCCACCGGGGAGCTGTTTTTT.

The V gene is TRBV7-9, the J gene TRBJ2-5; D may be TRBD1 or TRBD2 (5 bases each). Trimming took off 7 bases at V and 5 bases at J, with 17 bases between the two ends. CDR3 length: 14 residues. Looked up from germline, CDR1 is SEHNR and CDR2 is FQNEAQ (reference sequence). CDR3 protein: CASTHSRDRETQYF. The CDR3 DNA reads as TGTGCCAGCACCCATAGTAGGGACCGGGAGACCCAGTACTTC.

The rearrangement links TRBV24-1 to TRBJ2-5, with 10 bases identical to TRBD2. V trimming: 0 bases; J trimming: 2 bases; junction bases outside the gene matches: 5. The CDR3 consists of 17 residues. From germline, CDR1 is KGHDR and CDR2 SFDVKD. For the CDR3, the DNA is TGTGCCACCAGTGATTTGGGTCTAGCGGGAGATCAAGAGACCCAGTACTTC. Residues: CATSDLGLAGDQETQYF.

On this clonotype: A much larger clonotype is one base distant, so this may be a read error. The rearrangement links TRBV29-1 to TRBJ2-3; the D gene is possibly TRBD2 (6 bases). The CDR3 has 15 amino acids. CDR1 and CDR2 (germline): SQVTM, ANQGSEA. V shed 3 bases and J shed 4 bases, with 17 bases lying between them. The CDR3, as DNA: TGCAGCGTTGACTGGGGGGTCGGGGGTTCAGATACGCAGTATTTT. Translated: CSVDWGVGGSDTQYF.

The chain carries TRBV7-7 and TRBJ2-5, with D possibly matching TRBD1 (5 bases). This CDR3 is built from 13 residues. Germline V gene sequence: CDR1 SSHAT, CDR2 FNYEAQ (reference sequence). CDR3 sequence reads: CAGSLVGLETQYF. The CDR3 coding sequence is TGTGCTGGCAGCTTAGTGGGGCTCGAGACCCAGTACTTC. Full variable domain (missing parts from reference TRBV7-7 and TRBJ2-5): GAGVSQSPRYKVTKRGQDVTLRCDPISSHATLYWYQQALGQGPEFLTYFNYEAQPDKSGLPSDRFSAERPEGSISTLTIQRTEQRDSAMYRCAGSLVGLETQYFGPGTRLLVL.

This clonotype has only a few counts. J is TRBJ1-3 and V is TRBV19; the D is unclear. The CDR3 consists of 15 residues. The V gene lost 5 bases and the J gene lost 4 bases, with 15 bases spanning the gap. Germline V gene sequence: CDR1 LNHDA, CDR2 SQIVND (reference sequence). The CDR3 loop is CASSPSPAGGNTIYF. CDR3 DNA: TGTGCCAGTAGTCCAAGTCCGGCAGGCGGAAACACCATATATTTT.

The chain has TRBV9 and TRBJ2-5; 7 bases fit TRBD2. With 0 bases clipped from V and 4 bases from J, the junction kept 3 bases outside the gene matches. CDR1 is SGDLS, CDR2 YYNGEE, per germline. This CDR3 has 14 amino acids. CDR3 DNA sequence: TGTGCCAGCAGCGTAGCTGCGGGGGTAGAGACCCAGTACTTC. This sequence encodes CASSVAAGVETQYF. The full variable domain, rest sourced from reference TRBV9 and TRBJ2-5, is DSGVTQTPKHLITATGQRVTLRCSPRSGDLSVYWYQQSLDQGLQFLIQYYNGEERAKGNILERFSAQQFPDLHSELNLSSLELGDSALYFCASSVAAGVETQYFGPGTRLLVL.

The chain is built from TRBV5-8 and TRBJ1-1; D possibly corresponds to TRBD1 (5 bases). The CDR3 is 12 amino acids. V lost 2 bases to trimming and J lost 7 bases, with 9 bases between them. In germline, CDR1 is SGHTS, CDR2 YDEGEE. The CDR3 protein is CASSFRDSEAFF. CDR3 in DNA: TGTGCCAGCAGCTTTAGAGACAGTGAAGCTTTCTTT.

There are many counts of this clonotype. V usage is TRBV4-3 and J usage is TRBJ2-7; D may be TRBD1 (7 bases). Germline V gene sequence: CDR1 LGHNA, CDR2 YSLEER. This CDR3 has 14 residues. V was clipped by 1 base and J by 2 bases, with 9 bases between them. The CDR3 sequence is CASSQAGGPYEQYF. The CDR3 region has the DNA TGCGCCAGCAGCCAAGCAGGGGGGCCCTACGAGCAGTACTTC.

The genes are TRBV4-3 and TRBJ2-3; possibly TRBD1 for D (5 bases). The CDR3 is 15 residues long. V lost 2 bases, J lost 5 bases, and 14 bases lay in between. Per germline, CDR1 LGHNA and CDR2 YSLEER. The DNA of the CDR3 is TGCGCCAGCAGCCAAAACCCCCGGACAAAAGATACGCAGTATTTT. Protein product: CASSQNPRTKDTQYF.